The clone carrying this TCR beta chain was observed many times. There are 14 residues in the CDR3. Germline CDR1 SGHTA, CDR2 FQGNSA. The ends were cut back, 1 base at V and 1 base at J, with 2 bases in the middle. TCRdb processed the 5' RACE reads anew with MiXCR; each CDR3 protein has one entry. The table lists hundreds of thousands of distinct CDR3 sequences, approximately 12% of them singletons. These data originate in a study of T cells after yellow fever vaccination. The sequencing used CD4+ T cells sorted from PBMCs, collected 15 days after the yellow fever booster vaccination. The sequence was obtained from a man between 18 and 29 years old who received the YFV17D yellow fever vaccine. This chain connects TRBV7-2 to TRBJ2-6; D not certain. CDR3 region: CASSLVSGANVLTF. CDR3 sequence (DNA): TGTGCCAGCAGCTTAGTGTCTGGGGCCAACGTCCTGACTTTC.